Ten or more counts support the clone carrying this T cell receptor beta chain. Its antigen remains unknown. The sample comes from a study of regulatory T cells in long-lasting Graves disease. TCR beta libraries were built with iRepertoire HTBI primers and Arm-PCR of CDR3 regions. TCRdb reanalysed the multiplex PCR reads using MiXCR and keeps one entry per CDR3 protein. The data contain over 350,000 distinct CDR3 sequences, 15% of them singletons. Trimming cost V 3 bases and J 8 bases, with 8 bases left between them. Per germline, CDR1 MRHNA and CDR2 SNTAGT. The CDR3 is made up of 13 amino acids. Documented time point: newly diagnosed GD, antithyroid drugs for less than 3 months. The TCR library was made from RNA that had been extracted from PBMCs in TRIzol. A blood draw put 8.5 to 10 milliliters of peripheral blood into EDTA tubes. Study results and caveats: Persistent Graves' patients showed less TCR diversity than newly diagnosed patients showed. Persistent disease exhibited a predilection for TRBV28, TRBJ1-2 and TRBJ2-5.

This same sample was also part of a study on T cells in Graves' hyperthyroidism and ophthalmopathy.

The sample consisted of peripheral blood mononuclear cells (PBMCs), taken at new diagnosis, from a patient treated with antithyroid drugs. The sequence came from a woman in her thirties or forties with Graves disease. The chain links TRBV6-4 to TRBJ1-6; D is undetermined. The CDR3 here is CASSEGPYSPLHF. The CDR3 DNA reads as TGTGCCAGCAGTGAAGGGCCCTATTCACCCCTCCACTTT.